This TCR beta chain comes out of a study of post-analysis software for immune sequencing data. Study-wide background: Several disease courses (relapsing-remitting, secondary progressive and progressive-relapsing) of multiple sclerosis were included.

This CDR3 comprises 14 residues. In germline, CDR1 is MNHNY, CDR2 SVGAGI (reference sequence). Germline trimming cut 7 bases from V and 7 bases from J; bases unmatched to any gene: 9. The sample holds a few counts of this clonotype. Its antigen is not known. cDNA libraries of TCR beta carried unique molecular identifiers. Each sample of roughly 0.9 to 10 million input T cells yielded approximately 500,000 cDNA molecules, so each molecule approximated one T cell. TCRdb reanalysed the PCR reads using MiXCR and keeps one entry per CDR3 protein. This sample has approximately 360,000 distinct CDR3 sequences; around 33% occur once, and the top ten carry around 15%. General observations from the study: Those with multiple sclerosis, the patient group, showed significantly lower normalized Chao1 diversity than controls. Compared with controls, patients had more of five TRBV segments, including TRBV5-6, TRBV5-1 and TRBV20-1.

Material for sequencing was blood. The sequence was collected from a girl under 18 with multiple sclerosis. J is TRBJ2-1 and V is TRBV6-6; 8 bases align to TRBD2. CDR3 loop: CASTNTGGANEQFF. DNA of the CDR3: TGTGCCAGCACCAACACCGGGGGGGCAAATGAGCAGTTCTTC.